This TCR beta chain is drawn from a study of blood T cell repertoires in COVID-19. Across the study: PBMCs, B-cell-depleted T cells, or T cells provided the cDNA or gDNA that made up the material.

Methods used by the authors: Scientists estimated how many nucleated cells there were by amplifying reference gene primers. The method was immunoSEQ multiplex PCR; TCRdb's version includes in-frame clones alone and lacks a portion of them. For V, J and clone size, that table is used; D and trimming come from the DNA. The sample gives over 600,000 clones, 90% of which show up once; over 0.2% is in the top ten. The V end was cut by 4 bases, the J end by 7 bases, with 17 bases between. CDR1 and CDR2 from the germline V gene are LNHDA and SQIVND (reference sequence). There are 16 residues in the CDR3. The chain has TRBV19 and TRBJ1-6; a possible D gene is TRBD1 (6 bases). The sequence was collected from a woman aged 18-29 years with acute or convalescent COVID-19. The specimen was peripheral blood. DNA for the CDR3: TGTGCCAGTAGTAACTTAATGGGGCAGGGGAATTCACCCCTCCACTTT. It is translated as CASSNLMGQGNSPLHF.